A selection of T cell receptor beta chains follows, all from one sample in a study of blood T cell repertoires in COVID-19. Sequenced by immunoSEQ multiplex PCR; TCRdb stores in-frame clones only, minus some. The sample has 160,000 or so clones, roughly 89% seen once; the top ten hold approximately 4.1%. The sequencing sample was made of peripheral blood. These receptors originate from a woman aged 55 to 70 who had recovered from COVID-19. Each CDR3 is given with its conserved first and last residue. The order of the fields is clone size, D gene, V gene, J gene, CDR3 DNA, CDR3 protein. A D gene is named only where the DNA matches it firmly. A row's size may be missing; if present it is once, few, many or a size class.

abundance: .; d_gene: TRBD1; v_gene: TRBV7-9; j_gene: TRBJ2-7; CDR3nt: TGTGCCAGCAGCACGGGACAGATATACGAGCAGTACTTC; CDR3aa: CASSTGQIYEQYF
abundance: .; d_gene: .; v_gene: TRBV3-1/TRBV3-2; j_gene: TRBJ2-3; CDR3nt: TGTGCCAGCAGCCAAGATCTGAGGGCTCAGTATTTT; CDR3aa: CASSQDLRAQYF
abundance: .; d_gene: TRBD1; v_gene: TRBV10-1; j_gene: TRBJ1-6; CDR3nt: TGCGCCAGCACCGGGACAGGGGGTTCACCCCTCCACTTT; CDR3aa: CASTGTGGSPLHF
abundance: .; d_gene: TRBD1; v_gene: TRBV5-4; j_gene: TRBJ2-5; CDR3nt: TGTGCCTATTCCTTACAGGGGGCGCGGGAGACCCAGTACTTC; CDR3aa: CAYSLQGARETQYF
abundance: .; d_gene: TRBD2; v_gene: TRBV6-6; j_gene: TRBJ2-1; CDR3nt: TGTGCCAGCAGTTACGGCATAGCGGGGGGCTGGGATGAGCAGTTCTTC; CDR3aa: CASSYGIAGGWDEQFF
abundance: .; d_gene: TRBD1; v_gene: TRBV7-6; j_gene: TRBJ1-3; CDR3nt: TGTGCCAGCAGCTTAAGGCCGGGGGACAGCTCTGGAAACACCATATATTTT; CDR3aa: CASSLRPGDSSGNTIYF
abundance: .; d_gene: TRBD1; v_gene: TRBV7-3; j_gene: TRBJ2-2; CDR3nt: TGTGCCAGCAGCTTGGACAGGGTGGGGCCCGGGGAGCTGTTTTTT; CDR3aa: CASSLDRVGPGELFF
abundance: .; d_gene: .; v_gene: TRBV5-1; j_gene: TRBJ1-1; CDR3nt: TGCGCCAGCAGCTTGGGAGTTGAGATTTTGAACACTGAAGCTTTCTTT; CDR3aa: CASSLGVEILNTEAFF
abundance: .; d_gene: .; v_gene: TRBV4-1; j_gene: TRBJ2-1; CDR3nt: TGCGCCAGCAGCTCCATCAGGGGCCCGGGTGTAGTTAATGAGCAGTTCTTC; CDR3aa: CASSSIRGPGVVNEQFF
abundance: .; d_gene: TRBD1; v_gene: TRBV5-1; j_gene: TRBJ2-1; CDR3nt: TGCGCCAGCAGCCCCGGGACAGGGGGCCAGGGCAATGAGCAGTTCTTC; CDR3aa: CASSPGTGGQGNEQFF
abundance: .; d_gene: .; v_gene: TRBV2; j_gene: TRBJ1-1; CDR3nt: TGTGCCAGCAGTATTCAGAATGTACAAGCTTTCTTT; CDR3aa: CASSIQNVQAFF
abundance: few; d_gene: .; v_gene: TRBV5-1; j_gene: TRBJ2-3; CDR3nt: TGCGCCAGCAGCCCAAGCGGGGACAACACAGATACGCAGTATTTT; CDR3aa: CASSPSGDNTDTQYF
abundance: .; d_gene: .; v_gene: TRBV4-1; j_gene: TRBJ2-3; CDR3nt: TGCGCCAGCAGCCAAGTAGGGGGGGATTCAGATACGCAGTATTTT; CDR3aa: CASSQVGGDSDTQYF
abundance: once; d_gene: .; v_gene: TRBV6-5; j_gene: TRBJ1-4; CDR3nt: TGTGCCAGCAGCCGAACCCTAGAAAAACTGTTTTTT; CDR3aa: CASSRTLEKLFF
abundance: once; d_gene: .; v_gene: TRBV12-3/TRBV12-4; j_gene: TRBJ2-5; CDR3nt: TGTGCCAGCAGTTTTTCGGGGGTCGAGACCCAGTACTTC; CDR3aa: CASSFSGVETQYF
abundance: few; d_gene: .; v_gene: TRBV24-1; j_gene: TRBJ2-5; CDR3nt: TGTGCCACCAAGGGACACATAGAAGAGACCCAGTACTTC; CDR3aa: CATKGHIEETQYF
abundance: .; d_gene: TRBD2; v_gene: TRBV28; j_gene: TRBJ2-3; CDR3nt: TGTGCCAGCAGTTTCGGGCCAGCGGGGGGGCAGAGGGGAAATACGCAGTATTTT; CDR3aa: CASSFGPAGGQRGNTQYF
abundance: .; d_gene: .; v_gene: TRBV27; j_gene: TRBJ2-7; CDR3nt: TGTGCCAGCAGCGAACGGGGATTCTACGAGCAGTACTTC; CDR3aa: CASSERGFYEQYF
abundance: .; d_gene: .; v_gene: TRBV9; j_gene: TRBJ1-2; CDR3nt: TGTGCCAGCAGTCACGACAGGCCCTATGGCTACACCTTC; CDR3aa: CASSHDRPYGYTF
abundance: .; d_gene: .; v_gene: TRBV13; j_gene: TRBJ1-2; CDR3nt: TGTGCCAGCAGACCCGCTTTAAGGGGAACCCCCTTTAACTATGGCTACACCTTC; CDR3aa: CASRPALRGTPFNYGYTF
abundance: .; d_gene: .; v_gene: TRBV6-6; j_gene: TRBJ1-1; CDR3nt: TGTGCCAGCAGGCGAAGACAGATTCCGATATTGAACACTGAAGCTTTCTTT; CDR3aa: CASRRRQIPILNTEAFF
abundance: once; d_gene: .; v_gene: TRBV7-6; j_gene: TRBJ2-7; CDR3nt: TGTGCCAGCAGACAGGGTGGCTCCTACGAGCAGTACTTC; CDR3aa: CASRQGGSYEQYF
abundance: once; d_gene: TRBD2; v_gene: TRBV5-4; j_gene: TRBJ2-2; CDR3nt: TGTGCCAGCAGTCCAATGACTAGCGGGGCTCCGAACACCGGGGAGCTGTTTTTT; CDR3aa: CASSPMTSGAPNTGELFF
abundance: .; d_gene: .; v_gene: TRBV7-3; j_gene: TRBJ2-3; CDR3nt: TGTGCCAGCAGCCGAGGCCTCGTAAGGGGCCGGAAAGATACGCAGTATTTT; CDR3aa: CASSRGLVRGRKDTQYF
abundance: .; d_gene: .; v_gene: TRBV2; j_gene: TRBJ1-4; CDR3nt: TGTGCCAGCACAGACAGGACTTATGAAAAACTGTTTTTT; CDR3aa: CASTDRTYEKLFF